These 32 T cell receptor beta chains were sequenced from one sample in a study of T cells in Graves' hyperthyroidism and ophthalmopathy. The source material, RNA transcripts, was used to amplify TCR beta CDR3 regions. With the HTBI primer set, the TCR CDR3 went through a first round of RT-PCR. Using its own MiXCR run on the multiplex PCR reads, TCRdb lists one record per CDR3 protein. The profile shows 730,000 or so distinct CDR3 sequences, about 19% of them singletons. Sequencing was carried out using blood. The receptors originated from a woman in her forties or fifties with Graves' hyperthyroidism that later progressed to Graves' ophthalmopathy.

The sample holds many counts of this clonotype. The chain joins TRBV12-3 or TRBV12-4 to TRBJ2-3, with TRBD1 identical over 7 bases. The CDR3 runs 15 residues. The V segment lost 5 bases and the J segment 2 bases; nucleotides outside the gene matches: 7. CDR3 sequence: CASSPTDRITDTQYF. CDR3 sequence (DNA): TGTGCCAGCAGTCCTACGGACAGGATCACAGATACGCAGTATTTT.

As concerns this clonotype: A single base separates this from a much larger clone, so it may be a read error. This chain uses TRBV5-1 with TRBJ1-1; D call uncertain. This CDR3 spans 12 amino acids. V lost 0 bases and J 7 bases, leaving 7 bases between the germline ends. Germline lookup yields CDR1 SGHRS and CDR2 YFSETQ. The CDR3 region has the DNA TGCGCCAGCAGCTTGGCCTACGGTGAAGCTTTCTTT. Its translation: CASSLAYGEAFF.

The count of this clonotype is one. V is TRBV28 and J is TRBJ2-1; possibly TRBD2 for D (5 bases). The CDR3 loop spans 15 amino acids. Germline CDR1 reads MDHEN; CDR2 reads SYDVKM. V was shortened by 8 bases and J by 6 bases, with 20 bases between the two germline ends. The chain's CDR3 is CASPPTGGTGNEQFF. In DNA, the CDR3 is TGTGCCAGCCCCCCCACCGGAGGTACGGGCAATGAGCAGTTCTTC. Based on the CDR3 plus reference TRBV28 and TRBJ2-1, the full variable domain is DVKVTQSSRYLVKRTGEKVFLECVQDMDHENMFWYRQDPGLGLRLIYFSYDVKMKEKGDIPEGYSVSREKKERFSLILESASTNQTSMYLCASPPTGGTGNEQFFGPGTRLTVL.

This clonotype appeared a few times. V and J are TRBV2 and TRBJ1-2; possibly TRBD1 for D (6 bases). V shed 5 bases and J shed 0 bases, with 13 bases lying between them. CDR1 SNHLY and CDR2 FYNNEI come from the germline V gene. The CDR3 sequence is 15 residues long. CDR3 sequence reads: CASSRNRDANYGYTF. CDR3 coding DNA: TGTGCCAGCAGTCGTAACAGGGATGCTAACTATGGCTACACCTTC.

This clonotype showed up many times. The CDR3 DNA is TGCGCCAGCAGCTTAAATACCGGGACAGGGGCCACTGAAGCTTTCTTT. It codes for CASSLNTGTGATEAFF. The genes are TRBV5-1 and TRBJ1-1; 10 bases are a match to TRBD1. The CDR3 totals 16 residues. V was clipped by 2 bases and J by 4 bases; unmatched bases: 8. Per the germline V gene, CDR1 is SGHRS and CDR2 is YFSETQ.

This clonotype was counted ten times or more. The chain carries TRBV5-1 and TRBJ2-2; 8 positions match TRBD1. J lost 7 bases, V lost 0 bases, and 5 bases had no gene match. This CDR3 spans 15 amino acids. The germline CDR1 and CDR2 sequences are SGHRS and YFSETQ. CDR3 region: CASSLGDRGHGELFF. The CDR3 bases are TGCGCCAGCAGCTTGGGCGACAGGGGTCACGGGGAGCTGTTTTTT. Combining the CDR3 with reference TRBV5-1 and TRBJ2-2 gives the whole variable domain KAGVTQTPRYLIKTRGQQVTLSCSPISGHRSVSWYQQTPGQGLQFLFEYFSETQRNKGNFPGRFSGRQFSNSRSEMNVSTLELGDSALYLCASSLGDRGHGELFFGEGSRLTVL.

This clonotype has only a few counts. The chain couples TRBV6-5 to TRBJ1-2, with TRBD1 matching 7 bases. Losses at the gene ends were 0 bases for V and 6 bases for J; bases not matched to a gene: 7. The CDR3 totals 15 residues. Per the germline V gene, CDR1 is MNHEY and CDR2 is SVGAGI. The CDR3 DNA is TGTGCCAGCAGTTACTCATCCGGGACAGCAAATGGCTACACCTTC. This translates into CASSYSSGTANGYTF.

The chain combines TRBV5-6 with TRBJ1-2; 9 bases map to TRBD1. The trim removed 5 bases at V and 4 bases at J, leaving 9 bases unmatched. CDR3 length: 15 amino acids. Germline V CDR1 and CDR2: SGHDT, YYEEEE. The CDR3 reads CASSAGTGRTYGYTF. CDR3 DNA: TGTGCCAGCAGTGCCGGGACAGGGCGTACCTATGGCTACACCTTC.

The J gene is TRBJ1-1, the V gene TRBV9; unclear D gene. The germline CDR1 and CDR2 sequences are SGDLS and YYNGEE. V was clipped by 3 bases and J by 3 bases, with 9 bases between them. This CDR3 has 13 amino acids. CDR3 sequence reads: CASSASQYTEAFF. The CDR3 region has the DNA TGTGCCAGCAGCGCCTCACAGTACACTGAAGCTTTCTTT. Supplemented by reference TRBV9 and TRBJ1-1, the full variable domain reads DSGVTQTPKHLITATGQRVTLRCSPRSGDLSVYWYQQSLDQGLQFLIQYYNGEERAKGNILERFSAQQFPDLHSELNLSSLELGDSALYFCASSASQYTEAFFGQGTRLTVV.

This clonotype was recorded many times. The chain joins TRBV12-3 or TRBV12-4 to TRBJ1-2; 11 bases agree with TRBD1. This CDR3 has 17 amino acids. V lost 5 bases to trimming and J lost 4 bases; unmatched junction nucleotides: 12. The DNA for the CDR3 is TGTGCCAGCAGTCCCACCGGGACAGGGGGAAGGGGCTATGGCTACACCTTC. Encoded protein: CASSPTGTGGRGYGYTF.

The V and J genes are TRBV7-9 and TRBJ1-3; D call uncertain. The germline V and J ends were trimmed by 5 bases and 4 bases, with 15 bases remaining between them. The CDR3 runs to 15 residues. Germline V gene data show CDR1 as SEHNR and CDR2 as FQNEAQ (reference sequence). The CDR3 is CASSPANWAGNTIYF. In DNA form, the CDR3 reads TGTGCCAGCAGCCCTGCGAACTGGGCGGGAAACACCATATATTTT.

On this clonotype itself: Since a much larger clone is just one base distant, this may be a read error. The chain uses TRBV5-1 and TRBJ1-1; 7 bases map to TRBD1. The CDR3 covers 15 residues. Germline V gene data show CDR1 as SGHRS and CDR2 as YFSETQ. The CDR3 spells CACSSQTGMNTEAFF. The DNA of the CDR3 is TGCGCCTGCAGCTCGCAGACAGGGATGAACACTGAAGCTTTCTTT.

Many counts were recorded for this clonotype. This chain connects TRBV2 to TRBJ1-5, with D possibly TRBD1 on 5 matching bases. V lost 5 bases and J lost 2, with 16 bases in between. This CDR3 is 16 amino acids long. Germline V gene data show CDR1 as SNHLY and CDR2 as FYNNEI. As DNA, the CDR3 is TGTGCCAGCAGTTGGGCCAGGGCAAGTGGCAATCAGCCCCAGCATTTT. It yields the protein CASSWARASGNQPQHF.

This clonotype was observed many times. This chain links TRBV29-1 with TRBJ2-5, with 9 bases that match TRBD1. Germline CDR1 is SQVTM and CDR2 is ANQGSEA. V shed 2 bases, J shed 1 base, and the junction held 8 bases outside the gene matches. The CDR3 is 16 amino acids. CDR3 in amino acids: CSVESSGQGLQETQYF. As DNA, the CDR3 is TGCAGCGTTGAATCCTCGGGACAGGGCCTCCAAGAGACCCAGTACTTC.

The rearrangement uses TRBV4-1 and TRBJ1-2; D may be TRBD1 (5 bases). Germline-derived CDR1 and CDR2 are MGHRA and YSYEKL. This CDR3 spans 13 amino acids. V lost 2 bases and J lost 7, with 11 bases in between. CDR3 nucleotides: TGCGCCAGCAGCCAAACTCCGGGGGGTGGCTACACCTTC. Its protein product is CASSQTPGGGYTF.

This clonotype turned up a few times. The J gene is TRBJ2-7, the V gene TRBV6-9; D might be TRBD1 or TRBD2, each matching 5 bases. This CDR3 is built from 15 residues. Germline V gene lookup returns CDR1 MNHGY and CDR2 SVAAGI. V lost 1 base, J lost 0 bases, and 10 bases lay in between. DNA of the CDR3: TGTGCCAGCAGTTATTTGGGACGGAGCTCCTACGAGCAGTACTTC. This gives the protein CASSYLGRSSYEQYF.

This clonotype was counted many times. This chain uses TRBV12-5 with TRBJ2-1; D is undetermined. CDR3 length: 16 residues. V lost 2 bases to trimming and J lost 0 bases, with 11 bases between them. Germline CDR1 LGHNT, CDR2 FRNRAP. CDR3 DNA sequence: TGTGCTAGTGGTTTGTCAAGTTTTAGCTCCTACAATGAGCAGTTCTTC. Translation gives CASGLSSFSSYNEQFF.

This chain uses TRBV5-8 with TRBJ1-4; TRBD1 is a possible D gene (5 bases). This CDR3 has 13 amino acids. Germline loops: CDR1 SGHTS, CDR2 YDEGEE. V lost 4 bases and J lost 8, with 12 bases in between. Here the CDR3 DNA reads TGTGCCAGCAGCGGGGGGAGGACGGAAAAACTGTTTTTT. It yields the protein CASSGGRTEKLFF.

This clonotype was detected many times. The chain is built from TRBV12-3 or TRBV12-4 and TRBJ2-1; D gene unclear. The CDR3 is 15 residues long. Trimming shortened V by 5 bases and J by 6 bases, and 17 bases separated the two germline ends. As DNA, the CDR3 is TGTGCCAGCAGTCATAGCAGAGGCGCGATCAATGAGCAGTTCTTC. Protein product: CASSHSRGAINEQFF.

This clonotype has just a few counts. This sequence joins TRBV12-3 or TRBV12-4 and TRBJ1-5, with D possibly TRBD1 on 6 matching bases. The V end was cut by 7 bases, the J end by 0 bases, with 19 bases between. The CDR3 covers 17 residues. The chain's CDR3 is CASTLRGEGVSNQPQHF. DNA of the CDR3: TGTGCCAGCACCCTGCGGGGGGAGGGGGTTAGCAATCAGCCCCAGCATTTT.

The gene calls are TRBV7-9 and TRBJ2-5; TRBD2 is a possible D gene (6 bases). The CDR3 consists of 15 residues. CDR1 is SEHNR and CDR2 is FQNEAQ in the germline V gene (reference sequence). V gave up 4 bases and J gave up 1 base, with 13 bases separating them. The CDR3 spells CASSWDCTIQETQYF. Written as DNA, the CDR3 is TGTGCCAGCAGCTGGGACTGTACCATCCAAGAGACCCAGTACTTC.

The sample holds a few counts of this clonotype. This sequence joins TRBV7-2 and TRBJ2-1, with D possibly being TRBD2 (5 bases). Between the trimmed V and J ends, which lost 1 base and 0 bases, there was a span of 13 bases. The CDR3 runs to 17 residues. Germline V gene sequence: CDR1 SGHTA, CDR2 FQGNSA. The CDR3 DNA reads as TGTGCCAGCAGCTTAGTCATGCGGGCGAGCTCCTACAATGAGCAGTTCTTC. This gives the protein CASSLVMRASSYNEQFF.

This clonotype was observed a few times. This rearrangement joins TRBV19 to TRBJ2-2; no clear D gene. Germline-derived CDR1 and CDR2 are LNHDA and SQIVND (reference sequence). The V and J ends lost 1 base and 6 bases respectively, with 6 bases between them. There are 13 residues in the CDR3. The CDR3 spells CASSIAGPGELFF. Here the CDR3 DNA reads TGTGCCAGTAGTATAGCAGGACCCGGGGAGCTGTTTTTT.

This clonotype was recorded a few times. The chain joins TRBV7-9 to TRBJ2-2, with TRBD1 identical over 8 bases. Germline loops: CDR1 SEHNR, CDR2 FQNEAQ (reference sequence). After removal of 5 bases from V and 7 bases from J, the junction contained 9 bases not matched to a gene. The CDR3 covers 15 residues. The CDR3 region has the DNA TGTGCCAGCAGCAAAATCCAGGGGGCGTACGGGGAGCTGTTTTTT. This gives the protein CASSKIQGAYGELFF.

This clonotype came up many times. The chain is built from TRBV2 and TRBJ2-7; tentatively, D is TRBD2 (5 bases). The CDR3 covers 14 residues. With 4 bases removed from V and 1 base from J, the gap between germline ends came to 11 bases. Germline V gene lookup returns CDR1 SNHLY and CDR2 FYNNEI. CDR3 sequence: CASSVIRGSYEQYF. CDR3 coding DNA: TGTGCCAGCAGTGTTATTCGGGGATCCTACGAGCAGTACTTC.

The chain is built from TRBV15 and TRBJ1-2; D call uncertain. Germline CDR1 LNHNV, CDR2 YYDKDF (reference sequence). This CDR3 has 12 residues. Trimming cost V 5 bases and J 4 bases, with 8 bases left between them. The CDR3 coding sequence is TGTGCCACCAGCGGCCTGATCTATGGCTACACCTTC. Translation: CATSGLIYGYTF.

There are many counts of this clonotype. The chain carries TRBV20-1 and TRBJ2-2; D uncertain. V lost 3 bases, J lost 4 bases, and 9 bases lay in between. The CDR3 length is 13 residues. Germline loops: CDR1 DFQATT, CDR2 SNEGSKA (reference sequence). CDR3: CSASKYGTGELFF. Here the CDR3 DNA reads TGCAGTGCTAGCAAGTATGGCACCGGGGAGCTGTTTTTT.

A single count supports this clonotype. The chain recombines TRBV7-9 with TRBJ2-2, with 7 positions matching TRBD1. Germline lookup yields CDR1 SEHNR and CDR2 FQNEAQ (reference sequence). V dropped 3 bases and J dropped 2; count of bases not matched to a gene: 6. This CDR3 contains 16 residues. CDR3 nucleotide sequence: TGTGCCAGCAGCTTCCTGGGACAGCCCAACACCGGGGAGCTGTTTTTT. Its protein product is CASSFLGQPNTGELFF.

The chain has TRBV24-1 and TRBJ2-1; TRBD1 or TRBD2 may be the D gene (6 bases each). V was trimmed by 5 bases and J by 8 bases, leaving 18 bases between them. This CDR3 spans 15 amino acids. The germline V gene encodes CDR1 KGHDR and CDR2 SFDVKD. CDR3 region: CATSGGAIRADEQFF. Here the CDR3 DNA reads TGTGCCACCAGTGGGGGGGCGATTAGAGCCGATGAGCAGTTCTTC.

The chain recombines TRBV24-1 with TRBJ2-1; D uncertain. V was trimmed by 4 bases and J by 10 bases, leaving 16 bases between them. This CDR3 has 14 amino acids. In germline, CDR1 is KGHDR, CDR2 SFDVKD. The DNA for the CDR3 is TGTGCCACCAGTGAGTTCCCCTCGGTGGCGGAGCAGTTCTTC. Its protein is CATSEFPSVAEQFF.

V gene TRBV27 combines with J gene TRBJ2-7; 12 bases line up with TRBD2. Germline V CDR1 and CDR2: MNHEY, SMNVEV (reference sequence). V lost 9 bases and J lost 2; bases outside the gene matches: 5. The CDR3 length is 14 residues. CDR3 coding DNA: TGTGCCAGTGGACTAGCGGGGCCCACCTACGAGCAGTACTTC. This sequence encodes CASGLAGPTYEQYF.

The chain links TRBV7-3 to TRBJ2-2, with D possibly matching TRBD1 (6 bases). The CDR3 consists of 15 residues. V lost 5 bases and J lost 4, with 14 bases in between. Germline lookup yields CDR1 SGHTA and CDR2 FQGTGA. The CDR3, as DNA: TGTGCCAGCAGCGCACAAAGGGGGTTCACCGGGGAGCTGTTTTTT. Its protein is CASSAQRGFTGELFF.